This is a list of T cell receptor beta chains from one sample in a study of tumor-infiltrating lymphocytes in primary liver carcinoma. In TCRdb, the multiplex PCR reads were re-called with MiXCR into one record per CDR3 protein. This sample has approximately 320,000 distinct CDR3 sequences; around three fifths occur once, and the top ten carry about 17%. Sequenced input: peripheral blood. The source is a woman under 40 with primary liver carcinoma and hepatitis B virus infection. The CDR3 runs from the conserved cysteine through the conserved F or W. A D gene is named only where the DNA matches it firmly. Clone size is not always given. Where it is, it says once, few, many or a class for expanded clones.

D	V	J	size	DNA	CDR3
TRBD2	TRBV5-4	TRBJ2-1	few	TGTGCCAGCAGCTTGAAGCTAGCGGGTTACAATGAGCAGTTCTTC	CASSLKLAGYNEQFF
NA	TRBV28	TRBJ1-4	NA	TGTGCCTTCTTGGGACGGCTTAATGAAAAACTGTCTTTT	CAFLGRLNEKLSF
NA	TRBV5-6	TRBJ1-2	few	TGTGCCAGCAGCCCAGGGGACTATGGCTACACCTTC	CASSPGDYGYTF
NA	TRBV6-1	TRBJ1-1	NA	TGTGCCAGCGGTAGATATGGACGTGACACTGAAGCTTTCTTT	CASGRYGRDTEAFF
TRBD1	TRBV12-3/TRBV12-4	TRBJ2-6	NA	TGTGCCAGCATCCGACAGGGCTCTGGGGCCAACGTCCTGACTTTC	CASIRQGSGANVLTF
NA	TRBV12-3/TRBV12-4	TRBJ1-6	NA	TGTGCCAGCAGCTTAGGTGTATCTAATTCACCCCTCCACTTT	CASSLGVSNSPLHF
NA	TRBV14	TRBJ1-1	NA	TGTGCCAGCAGGAAGACGGTGGGCACTGAAACTTTCTTT	CASRKTVGTETFF
NA	TRBV11-2	TRBJ2-3	NA	TGTGCCAGCAGCCTGGGGACTTATCCTAGCACAGATATGCGGTATTTT	CASSLGTYPSTDMRYF
NA	TRBV6-2/TRBV6-3	TRBJ2-5	NA	TGTGCCAGCAGTTACTCCGCGGCTAGCCGAAAAGGGACCCAGTACTTC	CASSYSAASRKGTQYF
NA	TRBV9	TRBJ2-1	NA	TGTGCCAGCAGCAATGTGGGCGGGTCTGAGCAGTTCTTC	CASSNVGGSEQFF
NA	TRBV6-1	TRBJ1-1	NA	TGTGCCAGCAGTGAGGGCAGAGGCAACACTGAAGCTTTCTTT	CASSEGRGNTEAFF
NA	TRBV11-2	TRBJ2-7	NA	TGTGCCAGCAGCTTATTTGGAATGCAGGACGAGCAGTACTTC	CASSLFGMQDEQYF
NA	TRBV4-2	TRBJ1-5	NA	TGTGCCAGCAGCCCCCACCTACGAGGAGGCACAGGGCCTCAGCCCCAGCATTTT	CASSPHLRGGTGPQPQHF
TRBD2	TRBV5-4	TRBJ2-1	NA	TGTGCCAGCAGCTCGACTAGCGCAAGCTCCCACAATGAGCAATTCTTC	CASSSTSASSHNEQFF
TRBD2	TRBV29-1	TRBJ2-2	many	TGCAGCGTGGGAGCGGGATTGAGGACCGGGGAGCTGTTTTTT	CSVGAGLRTGELFF
NA	TRBV5-4	TRBJ1-1	NA	TGTGCCAGCAGCTCGCGTGTTTTCTCGGACGGGAGCACTGAAGCTTTCTTT	CASSSRVFSDGSTEAFF
TRBD2	TRBV11-2	TRBJ2-1	NA	TGTACCAGCAGCTTAGCGGGGATATGGAATGAGCAGTTCTTC	CTSSLAGIWNEQFF
NA	TRBV12-5	TRBJ2-3	NA	TGTGCTAGTGCGGTCACAACTAGCACAGATACGCAGTATTTT	CASAVTTSTDTQYF
NA	TRBV12-3/TRBV12-4	TRBJ1-3	few	TGTGCCAGCAGTTCAGGACAGACGTTAAGTAGCACCATATATTTT	CASSSGQTLSSTIYF
NA	TRBV4-2	TRBJ1-2	few	TGTGCCAGCAGCCAAGATAGAGGGGCAGGGGCCTTCTATGGCTACACCTTC	CASSQDRGAGAFYGYTF
NA	TRBV29-1	TRBJ2-3	many	TGCAGCGTTGAAGGAAACGGGGTAGCGGTGACAGGTCGCTTT	CSVEGNGVAVTGRF
NA	TRBV4-1	TRBJ2-1	NA	TGCGTCAGCAGCCAAGATACTCGTGCTGGGGAGTTCTTC	CVSSQDTRAGEFF
TRBD2	TRBV11-2	TRBJ2-3	NA	TGTGTCAGCAGCTCTCTAGCGGGTGGGGGGCACACAGATACGCAGTATTTT	CVSSSLAGGGHTDTQYF
TRBD2	TRBV14	TRBJ2-1	many	TGTGCCAGCAGCCAAGAACTAGCGGGAGTGGGTGAGCAGTTCTTC	CASSQELAGVGEQFF
NA	TRBV6-2/TRBV6-3	TRBJ1-1	NA	TGTGCCAGCAGCACCGACACCACGGGCACTGAAGCTTTCTTT	CASSTDTTGTEAFF
NA	TRBV29-1	TRBJ1-1	NA	TGCAGCGTCAACCGAGGGGGGGCTGAGGCTTACTTT	CSVNRGGAEAYF
NA	TRBV11-2	TRBJ1-6	many	TGTGCCAGCAGCCCCGCCGGGGGGGCCCTCCACTTT	CASSPAGGALHF
NA	TRBV4-2	TRBJ2-3	many	TGTGCCAGCAGCCGAGAGGGCGGCTATACAGATACGCAGTATTTT	CASSREGGYTDTQYF
NA	TRBV4-1	TRBJ2-1	few	TGCGCCAGCAGCCAAGTAGCGAGACCGTCCTACAATGAGCAGTTCTTC	CASSQVARPSYNEQFF
NA	TRBV10-1	TRBJ2-3	NA	TGCGCCAGCCCGGGAGACTTGGGGGTTACAGATACGCAGTATTTT	CASPGDLGVTDTQYF
NA	TRBV12-3/TRBV12-4	TRBJ2-3	NA	TGTGCCAGCAGCCCCTCGGGCCAGCCCCAGTATTTT	CASSPSGQPQYF
TRBD1	TRBV30	TRBJ2-3	NA	TGTGCGTGGAGCAGGGGGAACACAGATACGCAGTGTTTT	CAWSRGNTDTQCF
NA	TRBV4-1	TRBJ2-2	NA	TGTGCCAGCAGCCGCCAGGAATCCGGGGAGCTGTTTTTT	CASSRQESGELFF
NA	TRBV7-9	TRBJ2-1	few	TGTGCCAGCAGCTTAGGGTCTAGCCGTTACAATGAGCAGTTCTTC	CASSLGSSRYNEQFF
NA	TRBV2	TRBJ1-1	NA	TGTGCCCTTACCTCGGAGCCACATGGGTTGAACACTGAAGCTTTCTTT	CALTSEPHGLNTEAFF
NA	TRBV24-1	TRBJ2-5	NA	TGTGCCACCAGTGACCCCAATCCCCCGGGGGTACCCCAAGAGACCCGGTACTTC	CATSDPNPPGVPQETRYF
NA	TRBV28	TRBJ1-2	NA	TGTGCCAGCAGTTTATCGGGTACGAGTGGCTACACCTTC	CASSLSGTSGYTF
TRBD2	TRBV7-9	TRBJ2-3	NA	TGTGCCAGCAGCTTAATGCTAGCGGGAGTAAAGTCAGATACGCAGTATTTT	CASSLMLAGVKSDTQYF
NA	TRBV29-1	TRBJ2-6	many	TGCAGCGTTTGGGACTCTGGGGCCAACGTCCTGACTTTC	CSVWDSGANVLTF
NA	TRBV12-3/TRBV12-4	TRBJ2-1	NA	TGTGCCAGTCTCAAGATTGAGGCCGACAATGAGCAGTTCTTC	CASLKIEADNEQFF
NA	TRBV5-6	TRBJ2-1	NA	TGCGCCAGCAATATGGAGGCGGGAAGGACGTACAATGAGCAGTTCTTC	CASNMEAGRTYNEQFF
TRBD2	TRBV12-3/TRBV12-4	TRBJ2-1	NA	TGTGCCAGCAGGCAGACTAGCGGGTTCGACAATGAGCAGTTCTTC	CASRQTSGFDNEQFF